These T cell receptor beta chains were read from a single sample in a study of identical twins. TCRdb passed the 5' RACE reads through MiXCR, listing each CDR3 protein once. This sample has some 460,000 distinct CDR3 sequences, with over 12% found just once. These data were also reused for a study on yellow fever vaccine responses in identical twins.

The sequenced sample consisted of CD4+ T cells sorted from blood. These receptors originate from a woman aged 18-29 years in good health. CDR3s include the opening cysteine and the closing phenylalanine or tryptophan. Each record gives: CDR3 length, V gene, J gene, D gene, CDR3 protein. A D gene is named only where the DNA matches it firmly.

>15|TRBV6-2/TRBV6-3|TRBJ2-2|TRBD2
CASITRRGYTGELFF
>14|TRBV5-1|TRBJ1-1|-
CASSGVSGNTEAFF
>15|TRBV15|TRBJ2-1|TRBD2
CATSSAGTSLHEQFF
>15|TRBV15|TRBJ2-1|TRBD2
CATSRDRSGRSEQFF
>15|TRBV20-1|TRBJ2-1|TRBD2
CSARVGGRDYNEQFF
>11|TRBV30|TRBJ2-1|-
CAWNRHDEQFF
>15|TRBV10-3|TRBJ2-2|-
CAIRKDGPNTGELFF
>16|TRBV20-1|TRBJ2-1|-
CSASEMVSGLYNEQFF
>15|TRBV7-9|TRBJ2-5|TRBD2
CASSQGLAGQETQYF
>18|TRBV14|TRBJ2-2|TRBD2
CASSQPNSWRETAGELFF
>12|TRBV20-1|TRBJ2-1|-
CSARGRANEQFF
>16|TRBV3-1|TRBJ2-3|TRBD2
CASSRTSGSATDTQYF
>17|TRBV7-2|TRBJ2-7|TRBD2
CASSLARLAGSSYEQYF
>14|TRBV9|TRBJ1-1|TRBD1
CASSAQGANTEAFF
>16|TRBV28|TRBJ2-5|-
CASSPGPGYLRETQYF
>15|TRBV5-6|TRBJ2-1|-
CASSARWSSYNEQFF
>15|TRBV5-1|TRBJ2-5|TRBD1
CASSLETGVGETQYF
>14|TRBV7-9|TRBJ2-7|-
CASAVRELDYEQYF
>17|TRBV25-1|TRBJ2-2|-
CASSPPSVGVNTGELFF
>18|TRBV28|TRBJ2-3|TRBD2
CASSRPLAGVGATDTQYF
>13|TRBV2|TRBJ2-2|TRBD2
CASRGTSTGELFF
>11|TRBV14|TRBJ2-7|-
CASSHLGEQYF
>14|TRBV27|TRBJ2-2|-
CASSLSKGAGELFF
>16|TRBV25-1|TRBJ2-1|TRBD2
CASSEVELAGVNEQFF
>17|TRBV3-1|TRBJ2-3|-
CASSQATQWGAGDTQYF
>14|TRBV2|TRBJ2-5|TRBD1
CASTLGQGKETQYF
>13|TRBV18|TRBJ1-1|-
CASSPLGRNEAFF
>14|TRBV3-1|TRBJ1-5|-
CASSLRTDNQPQHF
>15|TRBV7-2|TRBJ2-7|TRBD2
CASSLVALAGYEQYF
>21|TRBV7-2|TRBJ2-1|TRBD2
CASSLAVPGGLVPSSYNEQFF
>21|TRBV4-2|TRBJ2-1|TRBD2
CASSQVGLAGGLFGSYNEQFF
>14|TRBV12-3/TRBV12-4|TRBJ1-4|TRBD1
CASSSQGAREKLFF
>17|TRBV4-1|TRBJ2-5|-
CASSQDSFGKGEETQYF
>16|TRBV18|TRBJ1-1|-
CASSPGRATLNTEAFF
>16|TRBV5-1|TRBJ2-5|-
CASSLGAGTIQETQYF
>16|TRBV3-1|TRBJ2-7|-
CASSQEGGGSSYEQYF
>16|TRBV6-2/TRBV6-3|TRBJ2-1|-
CASNGVGRESYNEQFF
>18|TRBV2|TRBJ2-3|TRBD2
CASRESPPTSGGTDTQYF
>13|TRBV3-1|TRBJ2-7|-
CASSQVQRHEQYF
>17|TRBV4-3|TRBJ2-3|-
CASSQRLHGESTDTQYF
>9|TRBV6-4|TRBJ1-5|-
CRAFQPQHF
>13|TRBV6-6|TRBJ1-2|-
CASSLDPNYGYTF
>14|TRBV12-3/TRBV12-4|TRBJ2-2|TRBD1
CASFEDRATGELFF
>15|TRBV2|TRBJ2-4|TRBD1
CASIFGTGPQNIQYF
>15|TRBV6-5|TRBJ2-1|TRBD1
CASSFRQGAYDEQFF
>14|TRBV6-2/TRBV6-3|TRBJ2-1|TRBD1
CASSPGQGVNEQFF
>15|TRBV20-1|TRBJ1-5|-
CSAREGPGAHQPQHF
>16|TRBV24-1|TRBJ2-3|-
CATSDSRQLLADTQYF
>13|TRBV20-1|TRBJ2-3|-
CSASRGVADTQYF
>17|TRBV5-1|TRBJ2-1|TRBD2
CASSLSFSAGGLNEQFF
>16|TRBV11-2|TRBJ2-3|TRBD2
CASSLEGGLAGNTWYF
>16|TRBV28|TRBJ2-6|-
CASSFRGTTGANVLTF
>15|TRBV9|TRBJ1-6|TRBD1
CASSAGTGGFSPLHF
>14|TRBV11-3|TRBJ2-2|TRBD2
CASSFREGTGELFF
>13|TRBV12-3/TRBV12-4|TRBJ2-5|-
CASSTTSLETQYF
>15|TRBV5-1|TRBJ2-5|-
CASSSTFGTRETQYF
>16|TRBV9|TRBJ2-2|-
CASSVQGKTNTGELFF
>18|TRBV15|TRBJ2-4|-
CATSRENSGIVAKNIQYF
>13|TRBV14|TRBJ1-1|-
CASSQVRWREAFF